This T cell receptor (beta chain) was found in a study of cytomegalovirus exposure and HLA in healthy donors. Background on the study: According to later analysis, the same platform produced the 120 validation and several hundred first-cohort repertoires.

Concerning this clone itself: Antigen: not known.

The donors were in the approximately 120-subject validation cohort, distinct from the roughly 670-subject first cohort. Whole-study results and caveats: The dataset shows that most TCR sequences were rare, while some public TCRs occurred in many donors. Investigators reported 150 to 200 TCR beta chains as tied to cytomegalovirus.

Trimming removed 4 bases at V and 2 bases at J, with 16 bases between. CDR1 and CDR2 from the germline V gene are LGHNA and YSLEER. The length of the CDR3 is 16 residues. Here immunoSEQ multiplex PCR was the method, and the copy in TCRdb shows in-frame clones only, minus some. The table shows about 56,000 clones, with just over 90% occurring only once. This sequence was found in a man between 18 and 29 years old in good health and CMV-seronegative. Sequenced material: PBMCs. The chain has TRBV4-3 and TRBJ2-3; tentatively, D is TRBD2 (6 bases). The CDR3 coding sequence is TGCGCCAGCAGCCGTAACCGGGACTCATCCACAGATACGCAGTATTTT. Its protein product is CASSRNRDSSTDTQYF.